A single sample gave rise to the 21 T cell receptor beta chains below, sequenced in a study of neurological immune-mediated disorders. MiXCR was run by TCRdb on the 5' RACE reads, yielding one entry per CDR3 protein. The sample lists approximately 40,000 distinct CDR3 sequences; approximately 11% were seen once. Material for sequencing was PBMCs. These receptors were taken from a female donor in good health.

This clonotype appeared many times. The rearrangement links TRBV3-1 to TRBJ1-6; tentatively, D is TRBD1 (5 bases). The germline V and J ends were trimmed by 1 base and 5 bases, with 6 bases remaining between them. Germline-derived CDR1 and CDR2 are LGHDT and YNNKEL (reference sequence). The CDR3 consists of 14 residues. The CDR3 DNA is TGTGCCAGCAGCCAAGGGGGGGATAATTCACCCCTCCACTTT. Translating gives CASSQGGDNSPLHF.

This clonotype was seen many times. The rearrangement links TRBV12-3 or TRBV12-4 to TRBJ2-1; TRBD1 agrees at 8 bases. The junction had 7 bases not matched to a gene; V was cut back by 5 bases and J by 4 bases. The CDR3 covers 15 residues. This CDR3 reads CASSPRTGSYNEQFF. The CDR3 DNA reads TGTGCCAGCAGTCCCAGGACAGGGTCATACAATGAGCAGTTCTTC.

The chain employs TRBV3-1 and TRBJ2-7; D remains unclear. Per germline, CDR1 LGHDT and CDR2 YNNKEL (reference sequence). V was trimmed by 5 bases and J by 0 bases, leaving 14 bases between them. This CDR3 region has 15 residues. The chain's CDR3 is CASSASPTSSYEQYF. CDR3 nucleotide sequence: TGTGCCAGCAGCGCCAGCCCTACCAGCTCCTACGAGCAGTACTTC.

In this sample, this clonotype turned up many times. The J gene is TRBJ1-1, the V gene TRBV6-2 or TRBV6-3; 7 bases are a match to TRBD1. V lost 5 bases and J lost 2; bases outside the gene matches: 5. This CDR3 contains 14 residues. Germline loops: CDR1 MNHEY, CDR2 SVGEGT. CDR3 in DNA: TGTGCCAGCAGTGAGGGACAGCCTAACACTGAAGCTTTCTTT. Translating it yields CASSEGQPNTEAFF.

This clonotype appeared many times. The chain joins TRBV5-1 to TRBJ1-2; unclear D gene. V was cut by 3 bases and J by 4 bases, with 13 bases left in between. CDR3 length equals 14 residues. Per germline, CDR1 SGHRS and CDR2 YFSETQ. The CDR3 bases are TGCGCCAGCAGCTCTGCGGGGTCCTCCTATGGCTACACCTTC. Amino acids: CASSSAGSSYGYTF.

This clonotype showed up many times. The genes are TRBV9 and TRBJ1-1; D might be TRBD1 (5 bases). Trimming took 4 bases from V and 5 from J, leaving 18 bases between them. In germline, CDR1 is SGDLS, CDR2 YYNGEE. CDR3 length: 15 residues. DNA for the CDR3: TGTGCCAGCAGCTTTACTGGGGGGGGGGAAACTGAAGCTTTCTTT. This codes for CASSFTGGGETEAFF.

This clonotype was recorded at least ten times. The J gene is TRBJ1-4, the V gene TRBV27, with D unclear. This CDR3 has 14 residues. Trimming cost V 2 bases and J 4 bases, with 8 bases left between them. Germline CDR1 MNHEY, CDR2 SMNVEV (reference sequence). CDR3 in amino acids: CASSLAGFNEKLFF. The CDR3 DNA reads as TGTGCCAGCAGTTTAGCCGGCTTTAATGAAAAACTGTTTTTT.

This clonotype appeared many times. DNA for the CDR3: TGCGCCAGCAGCTTTGGACTGGGCAAGGAGGAGGGCTACACCTTC. This translates into CASSFGLGKEEGYTF. The V call is TRBV5-1, the J call TRBJ1-2; D is unclear. Germline lookup yields CDR1 SGHRS and CDR2 YFSETQ. This CDR3 comprises 15 residues. Trimming removed 2 bases at V and 8 bases at J, with 19 bases between.

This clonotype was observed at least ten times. The CDR3 region is CAIRGSGSSLYQETQYF. The CDR3 DNA sequence: TGTGCCATACGAGGTAGCGGGAGTAGCTTGTACCAAGAGACCCAGTACTTC. The chain joins TRBV6-2 or TRBV6-3 to TRBJ2-5; 9 nucleotides agree with TRBD2. From germline, CDR1 is MNHEY and CDR2 SVGEGT. V was clipped by 10 bases and J by 0 bases; unmatched bases: 15. This CDR3 has 17 residues.

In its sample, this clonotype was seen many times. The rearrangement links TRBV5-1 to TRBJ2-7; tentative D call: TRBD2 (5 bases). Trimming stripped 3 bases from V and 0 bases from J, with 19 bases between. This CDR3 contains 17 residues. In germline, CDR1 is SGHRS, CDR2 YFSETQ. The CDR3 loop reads CASSSSRGALSSYEQYF. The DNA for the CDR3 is TGCGCCAGCAGCTCCTCTCGGGGAGCCTTGAGCTCCTACGAGCAGTACTTC.

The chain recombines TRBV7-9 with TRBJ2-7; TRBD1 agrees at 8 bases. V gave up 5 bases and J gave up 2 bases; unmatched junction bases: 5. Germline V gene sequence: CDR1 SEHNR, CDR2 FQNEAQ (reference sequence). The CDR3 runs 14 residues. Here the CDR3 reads CASSQTDRAYEQYF. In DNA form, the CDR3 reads TGTGCCAGCAGCCAGACGGACAGGGCCTACGAGCAGTACTTC. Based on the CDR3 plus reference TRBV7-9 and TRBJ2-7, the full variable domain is DTGVSQNPRHKITKRGQNVTFRCDPISEHNRLYWYRQTLGQGPEFLTYFQNEAQLEKSRLLSDRFSAERPKGSFSTLEIQRTEQGDSAMYLCASSQTDRAYEQYFGPGTRLTVT.

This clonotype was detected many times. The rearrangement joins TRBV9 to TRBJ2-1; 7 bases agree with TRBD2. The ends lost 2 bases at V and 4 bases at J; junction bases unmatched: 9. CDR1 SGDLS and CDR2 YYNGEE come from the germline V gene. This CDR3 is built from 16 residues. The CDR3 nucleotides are TGTGCCAGCAGCGTGGGGTCCAGCGGGGTATACAATGAGCAGTTCTTC. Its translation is CASSVGSSGVYNEQFF.

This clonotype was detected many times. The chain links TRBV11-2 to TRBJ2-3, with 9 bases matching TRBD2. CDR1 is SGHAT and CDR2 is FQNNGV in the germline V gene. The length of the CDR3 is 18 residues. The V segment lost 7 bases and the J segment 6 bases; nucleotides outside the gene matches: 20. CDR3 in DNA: TGTGCCAGCACTCCTCAGGGTAGCGGGAGTTCAAGTTTGGATACGCAGTATTTT. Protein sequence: CASTPQGSGSSSLDTQYF.

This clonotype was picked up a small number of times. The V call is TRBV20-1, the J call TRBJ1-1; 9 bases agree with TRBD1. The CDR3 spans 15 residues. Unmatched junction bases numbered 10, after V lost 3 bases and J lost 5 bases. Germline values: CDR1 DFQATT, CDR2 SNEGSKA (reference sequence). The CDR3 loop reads CSASPYRGLETEAFF. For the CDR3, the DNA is TGCAGTGCTAGTCCGTACAGGGGGCTCGAAACTGAAGCTTTCTTT.

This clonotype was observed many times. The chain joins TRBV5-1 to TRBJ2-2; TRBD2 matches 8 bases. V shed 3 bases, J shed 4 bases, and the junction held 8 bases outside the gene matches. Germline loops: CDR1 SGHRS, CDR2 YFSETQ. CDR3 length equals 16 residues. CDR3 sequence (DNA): TGCGCCAGCAGCTCGGACGGCGGGAGGCCCACCGGGGAGCTGTTTTTT. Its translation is CASSSDGGRPTGELFF. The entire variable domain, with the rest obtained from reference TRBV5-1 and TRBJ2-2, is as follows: KAGVTQTPRYLIKTRGQQVTLSCSPISGHRSVSWYQQTPGQGLQFLFEYFSETQRNKGNFPGRFSGRQFSNSRSEMNVSTLELGDSALYLCASSSDGGRPTGELFFGEGSRLTVL.

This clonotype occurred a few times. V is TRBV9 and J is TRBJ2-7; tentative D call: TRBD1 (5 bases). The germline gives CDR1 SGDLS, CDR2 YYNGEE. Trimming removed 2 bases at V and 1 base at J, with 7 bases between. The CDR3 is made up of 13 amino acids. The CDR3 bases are TGTGCCAGCAGCGTCCAGGGATCCTACGAGCAGTACTTC. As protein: CASSVQGSYEQYF.

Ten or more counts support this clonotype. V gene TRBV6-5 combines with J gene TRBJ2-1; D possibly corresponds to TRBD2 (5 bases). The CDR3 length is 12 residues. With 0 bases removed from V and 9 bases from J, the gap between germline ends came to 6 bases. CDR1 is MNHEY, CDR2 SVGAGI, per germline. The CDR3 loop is CASSYSGGEQFF. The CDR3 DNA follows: TGTGCCAGCAGTTACTCCGGAGGTGAGCAGTTCTTC.

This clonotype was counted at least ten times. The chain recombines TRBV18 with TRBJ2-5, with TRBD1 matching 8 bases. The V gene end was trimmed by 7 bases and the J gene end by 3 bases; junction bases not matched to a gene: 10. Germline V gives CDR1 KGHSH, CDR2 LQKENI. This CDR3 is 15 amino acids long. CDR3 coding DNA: TGTGCCAGCTTAGACCAGGGGGCCCTCGAAGAGACCCAGTACTTC. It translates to CASLDQGALEETQYF.

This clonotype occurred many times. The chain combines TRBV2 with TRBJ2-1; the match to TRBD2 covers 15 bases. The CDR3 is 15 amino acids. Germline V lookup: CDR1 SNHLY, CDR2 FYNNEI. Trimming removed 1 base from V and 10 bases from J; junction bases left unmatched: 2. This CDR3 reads CASSEGTSGGDEQFF. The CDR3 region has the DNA TGTGCCAGCAGTGAAGGGACTAGCGGGGGGGACGAGCAGTTCTTC.

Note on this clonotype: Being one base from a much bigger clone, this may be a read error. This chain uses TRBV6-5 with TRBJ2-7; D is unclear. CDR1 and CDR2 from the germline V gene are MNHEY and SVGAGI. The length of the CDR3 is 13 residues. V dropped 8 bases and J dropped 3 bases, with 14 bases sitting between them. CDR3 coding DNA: TGTGCCAGCCGCCCAACTCGGTACTACGAGCAGTACTTC. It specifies CASRPTRYYEQYF.

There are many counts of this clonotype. CDR3 DNA: TGCAGCGTGGCGCCTAGCGGAACCTACAATGAGCAGTTCTTC. It translates to CSVAPSGTYNEQFF. V and J are TRBV29-1 and TRBJ2-1; 7 bases are shared with TRBD2. Germline V gives CDR1 SQVTM, CDR2 ANQGSEA. The CDR3 length is 14 residues. With 6 bases clipped from V and 2 bases from J, the junction kept 7 bases outside the gene matches.